Presented here are 5 T cell receptor beta chains from one specimen sequenced in a study of T cells in tuberculosis. The repertoire was sequenced with immunoSEQ multiplex PCR; TCRdb's copy has only in-frame clones and lacks some. The data hold around 19,000 clones, with around 89% observed a single time. Input material: PBMCs. These receptors came from a donor between 10 and 35 years old with latent tuberculosis or without tuberculosis infection.

The genes are TRBV4-1 and TRBJ1-2, with D possibly TRBD1 on 5 matching bases. V was shortened by 4 bases and J by 2 bases, with 14 bases between the two germline ends. Germline V CDR1 and CDR2: MGHRA, YSYEKL. This CDR3 is 15 amino acids long. DNA for the CDR3: TGCGCCAGCAGCCCCGTTGGGGGGAAGAACTATGGCTACACCTTC. Translation gives CASSPVGGKNYGYTF.

This rearrangement joins TRBV27 to TRBJ1-6, with 9 nucleotides matching TRBD1. This CDR3 is built from 15 residues. CDR1 and CDR2 (germline): MNHEY, SMNVEV (reference sequence). V shed 5 bases, J shed 10 bases, and the junction held 9 bases outside the gene matches. The CDR3 reads CASSLGQGYRSPLHF. The CDR3 DNA is TGTGCCAGCAGTCTAGGACAGGGGTACAGGTCACCCCTCCACTTT.

The J gene is TRBJ2-5, the V gene TRBV5-1; D ambiguous. There are 13 residues in the CDR3. Per germline, CDR1 SGHRS and CDR2 YFSETQ. V dropped 2 bases and J dropped 5 bases, with 10 bases sitting between them. Here the CDR3 DNA reads TGCGCCAGCAGCTTCCGATTTGAGGAGACCCAGTACTTC. It yields the protein CASSFRFEETQYF. Filled out from reference TRBV5-1 and TRBJ2-5, the complete variable domain reads KAGVTQTPRYLIKTRGQQVTLSCSPISGHRSVSWYQQTPGQGLQFLFEYFSETQRNKGNFPGRFSGRQFSNSRSEMNVSTLELGDSALYLCASSFRFEETQYFGPGTRLLVL.

This chain connects TRBV25-1 to TRBJ2-5; D is possibly TRBD2 (5 bases). CDR1 MGHDK and CDR2 SYGVNS come from the germline V gene. The V and J ends lost 3 bases and 8 bases respectively, with 19 bases between them. The CDR3 loop spans 15 amino acids. CDR3 DNA: TGTGCCAGCAGTGACCTCCCCTCGGGAATTGGCACCCAGTACTTC. This sequence encodes CASSDLPSGIGTQYF.

This chain connects TRBV5-6 to TRBJ2-1, with 7 bases lining up with TRBD2. This CDR3 is 16 amino acids long. Germline loops: CDR1 SGHDT, CDR2 YYEEEE. V lost 4 bases and J lost 3; bases outside the gene matches: 10. CDR3 sequence: CASSPVGAGVYNEQFF. The CDR3 DNA follows: TGTGCCAGCAGCCCAGTAGGCGCGGGGGTCTACAATGAGCAGTTCTTC. Based on the CDR3 plus reference TRBV5-6 and TRBJ2-1, the full variable domain is DAGVTQSPTHLIKTRGQQVTLRCSPKSGHDTVSWYQQALGQGPQFIFQYYEEEERQRGNFPDRFSGHQFPNYSSELNVNALLLGDSALYLCASSPVGAGVYNEQFFGPGTRLTVL.